A selection of T cell receptor beta chains follows, all from one sample in a study of blood T cell repertoires in COVID-19. TCRdb keeps only in-frame clones here, not all; method: immunoSEQ multiplex PCR. The sample records about 48,000 clones, about 88% being singletons. The sample comprised PBMCs or T cells enriched from blood (not recorded which). These receptors originate from a woman aged 50 to 60 who had recovered from COVID-19. Each CDR3 is given with its conserved first and last residue. Fields, in order: clone size, J gene, V gene, D gene, CDR3 protein, CDR3 DNA. D genes are given only for firm matches. The size entry is marked missing in some rows and otherwise reads once, few, many or a size class.

abundance: .
j_gene: TRBJ2-7
v_gene: TRBV7-2
d_gene: .
CDR3aa: CASSLSLAGMKYEQYF
CDR3nt: TGTGCCAGCAGCTTATCCCTTGCGGGGATGAAATACGAGCAGTACTTC

abundance: .
j_gene: TRBJ1-1
v_gene: TRBV18
d_gene: TRBD1
CDR3aa: CASSPQTGSDTEAFF
CDR3nt: TGTGCCAGCTCACCCCAGACAGGGTCGGACACTGAAGCTTTCTTT

abundance: .
j_gene: TRBJ1-6
v_gene: TRBV5-6
d_gene: .
CDR3aa: CASSSRQAGSPLHF
CDR3nt: TGTGCCAGCAGCTCCCGACAGGCTGGTTCACCCCTCCACTTT

abundance: .
j_gene: TRBJ2-3
v_gene: TRBV5-5
d_gene: TRBD2
CDR3aa: CASSRTSGAGRDTQYF
CDR3nt: TGTGCCAGCAGTCGGACTAGCGGGGCAGGGCGGGATACGCAGTATTTT

abundance: once
j_gene: TRBJ2-1
v_gene: TRBV7-2
d_gene: TRBD1
CDR3aa: CASSLQTGIYNEQFF
CDR3nt: TGTGCCAGCAGCTTACAGACAGGGATATACAATGAGCAGTTCTTC

abundance: few
j_gene: TRBJ2-1
v_gene: TRBV6-5
d_gene: TRBD1
CDR3aa: CASRAGTAAYNEQFF
CDR3nt: TGTGCCAGCAGAGCCGGGACAGCCGCCTACAATGAGCAGTTCTTC

abundance: .
j_gene: TRBJ1-6
v_gene: TRBV3-1/TRBV3-2
d_gene: .
CDR3aa: CASSQGGGGSPLHF
CDR3nt: TGTGCCAGCAGCCAAGGAGGGGGGGGTTCACCCCTCCACTTT

abundance: .
j_gene: TRBJ2-4
v_gene: TRBV19
d_gene: TRBD1
CDR3aa: CASSKTRDRGLTKNIQYF
CDR3nt: TGTGCCAGTAGCAAAACCAGGGACAGGGGGCTTACCAAAAACATTCAGTACTTC

abundance: .
j_gene: TRBJ2-2
v_gene: TRBV3-1/TRBV3-2
d_gene: .
CDR3aa: CASSHYYTGELFF
CDR3nt: TGTGCCAGCAGCCACTACTACACCGGGGAGCTGTTTTTT

abundance: .
j_gene: TRBJ1-2
v_gene: TRBV11-2
d_gene: .
CDR3aa: CASSSTGYGYTF
CDR3nt: TGTGCCAGCAGCTCTACAGGGTATGGCTACACCTTC

abundance: .
j_gene: TRBJ2-3
v_gene: TRBV24-1
d_gene: TRBD2
CDR3aa: CATSDRLAGDSRGQYF
CDR3nt: TGTGCCACCAGTGACAGACTAGCGGGGGACTCGCGTGGGCAGTATTTT

abundance: .
j_gene: TRBJ1-2
v_gene: TRBV7-2
d_gene: TRBD1
CDR3aa: CASSLRLTGGYGYTF
CDR3nt: TGTGCCAGCAGCTTACGGCTAACAGGGGGATATGGCTACACCTTC

abundance: once
j_gene: TRBJ1-2
v_gene: TRBV7-8
d_gene: TRBD1
CDR3aa: CASSSWDSYGYTF
CDR3nt: TGTGCCAGCAGCTCTTGGGACAGCTATGGCTACACCTTC

abundance: .
j_gene: TRBJ2-1
v_gene: TRBV19
d_gene: .
CDR3aa: CASTGGGLVGGHEQFF
CDR3nt: TGTGCCAGTACGGGAGGGGGCCTCGTTGGGGGCCATGAGCAGTTCTTC

abundance: .
j_gene: TRBJ2-2
v_gene: TRBV7-9
d_gene: TRBD2
CDR3aa: CASSLAFRGGNTGELFF
CDR3nt: TGTGCCAGCAGCTTAGCGTTTCGCGGGGGGAACACCGGGGAGCTGTTTTTT

abundance: .
j_gene: TRBJ1-2
v_gene: TRBV5-1
d_gene: TRBD1
CDR3aa: CASSLAGQGAIGYTF
CDR3nt: TGCGCCAGCAGCTTGGCTGGCCAGGGGGCCATTGGCTACACCTTC

abundance: .
j_gene: TRBJ1-6
v_gene: TRBV7-2
d_gene: .
CDR3aa: CASSTPTGFSSPLHF
CDR3nt: TGTGCCAGCAGCACACCCACAGGGTTCAGTTCACCCCTCCACTTT

abundance: few
j_gene: TRBJ2-7
v_gene: TRBV6-2/TRBV6-3
d_gene: TRBD1
CDR3aa: CASSYSSTGGALSYEQYF
CDR3nt: TGTGCCAGCAGTTACTCGAGTACAGGGGGAGCGCTGTCCTACGAGCAGTACTTC

abundance: .
j_gene: TRBJ2-1
v_gene: TRBV21-1
d_gene: .
CDR3aa: CASSKEGDSGANEQFF
CDR3nt: TGTGCCAGCAGCAAAGAAGGGGATAGCGGGGCGAATGAGCAGTTCTTC

abundance: .
j_gene: TRBJ2-5
v_gene: TRBV5-1
d_gene: TRBD2
CDR3aa: CASSGDYYEETQYF
CDR3nt: TGCGCCAGCAGCGGGGACTACTATGAAGAGACCCAGTACTTC